The 20 T cell receptor beta chains in this list originate from one sample, sequenced in a study of shared clonotypes between healthy human individuals. Repertoires were generated with immunoSEQ multiplex PCR, while TCRdb's copy carries only in-frame clones and drops some. The table has hundreds of thousands of clones, around 67% seen once; the top ten hold 10%. Source material: memory CD4+ T cells sorted from blood. Subset given: CD45RA-negative fraction. The receptors were sampled from a man aged 25 to 40 in good health.

About this clone itself: Other DNA sequences from this sample encode an identical CDR3 as well. The J gene is TRBJ2-5, the V gene TRBV2; D ambiguous. Germline V gives CDR1 SNHLY, CDR2 FYNNEI. The ends were cut back, 6 bases at V and 2 bases at J, with 7 bases in the middle. This CDR3 region has 12 residues. CDR3 sequence reads: CASSPQQETQYF. The CDR3 DNA is TGTGCCAGCAGCCCACAACAAGAGACCCAGTACTTC.

This clone was observed a single time. The V and J genes are TRBV2 and TRBJ1-5, with TRBD1 identical over 9 bases. The CDR3 spans 17 residues. CDR1 is SNHLY and CDR2 is FYNNEI in the germline V gene. Trimming took 2 bases from V and 5 from J; bases not matched to a gene: 10. The CDR3 here is CASSEIVRQGGDQPQHF. The CDR3 DNA reads TGTGCCAGCAGTGAAATCGTGCGACAGGGGGGCGATCAGCCCCAGCATTTT.

This rearrangement joins TRBV7-6 to TRBJ2-7; perhaps TRBD2 as D (6 bases). This CDR3 has 13 amino acids. The germline CDR1 and CDR2 sequences are SGHVS and FNYEAQ. V gave up 1 base and J gave up 2 bases, with 6 bases separating them. The CDR3 protein is CASSLGGTYEQYF. The CDR3 nucleotides are TGTGCCAGCAGCTTAGGCGGGACCTACGAGCAGTACTTC.

This clone was seen only a few times. The rearrangement uses TRBV9 and TRBJ2-7, with D possibly being TRBD1 (5 bases). CDR1 is SGDLS and CDR2 is YYNGEE in the germline V gene. V shed 4 bases and J shed 2 bases, with 13 bases lying between them. The CDR3 is made up of 14 amino acids. CDR3: CASSPMTAAYEQYF. Here the CDR3 DNA reads TGTGCCAGCAGCCCTATGACAGCAGCCTACGAGCAGTACTTC.

This clone was detected ten times or more. The V call is TRBV7-9, the J call TRBJ2-1; 8 bases are shared with TRBD1. Germline-derived CDR1 and CDR2 are SEHNR and FQNEAQ (reference sequence). The CDR3 spans 17 residues. V was pared by 3 bases and J by 0 bases, with 7 bases of the junction left unmatched. The CDR3 region has the DNA TGTGCCAGCAGCTTCGGAACAGGGGGAAGCTCCTACAATGAGCAGTTCTTC. It specifies CASSFGTGGSSYNEQFF.

This clone was seen once. This chain joins TRBV11-2 and TRBJ2-3, with D possibly called TRBD1 or TRBD2 (5 bases each). The CDR3 is 13 amino acids. The germline CDR1 and CDR2 sequences are SGHAT and FQNNGV. Trimming cost V 4 bases and J 5 bases, with 10 bases left between them. The CDR3 nucleotides read TGTGCCAGCAGCTCCGGGGCCAGAGATACGCAGTATTTT. Translating gives CASSSGARDTQYF. The entire variable domain, with the rest obtained from reference TRBV11-2 and TRBJ2-3, is as follows: EAGVAQSPRYKIIEKRQSVAFWCNPISGHATLYWYQQILGQGPKLLIQFQNNGVVDDSQLPKDRFSAERLKGVDSTLKIQPAKLEDSAVYLCASSSGARDTQYFGPGTRLTVL.

The chain is built from TRBV18 and TRBJ2-1; D is possibly TRBD1 (5 bases). Trimming cost V 3 bases and J 3 bases, with 12 bases left between them. This CDR3 has 15 residues. Germline V gives CDR1 KGHSH, CDR2 LQKENI. In DNA form, the CDR3 reads TGTGCCAGCTCACCGAGCTTAGGGGACTACAATGAGCAGTTCTTC. It encodes CASSPSLGDYNEQFF.

The sample holds many counts of this clone. The chain has TRBV5-8 and TRBJ2-7; D is possibly TRBD1 or TRBD2 (5 bases each). Trimming cost V 0 bases and J 2 bases, with 18 bases left between them. The germline V gene encodes CDR1 SGHTS and CDR2 YDEGEE. The CDR3 extends over 17 amino acids. The DNA for the CDR3 is TGTGCCAGCAGCTTGGATTTCGCCGGGACGGGGACCTACGAGCAGTACTTC. The encoded protein is CASSLDFAGTGTYEQYF.

The genes are TRBV5-4 and TRBJ1-2; no definite D call. The germline gives CDR1 SGHNT, CDR2 YYREEE (reference sequence). The CDR3 length is 14 residues. V shed 1 base and J shed 4 bases, with 11 bases lying between them. DNA for the CDR3: TGTGCCAGCAGCTTGAGGAGGGAAGCCTATGGCTACACCTTC. It yields the protein CASSLRREAYGYTF.

The rearrangement links TRBV14 to TRBJ1-2; TRBD1 agrees at 7 bases. V was clipped by 4 bases and J by 8 bases; unmatched bases: 19. Per the germline V gene, CDR1 is SGHDN and CDR2 is FVKESK. The CDR3 extends over 17 amino acids. CDR3 sequence reads: CASSPIGGATGLGGYTF. In nucleotides, the CDR3 is TGTGCCAGCAGCCCTATCGGAGGGGCGACAGGGCTTGGCGGCTACACCTTC. Full variable domain (missing parts from reference TRBV14 and TRBJ1-2): EAGVTQFPSHSVIEKGQTVTLRCDPISGHDNLYWYRRVMGKEIKFLLHFVKESKQDESGMPNNRFLAERTGGTYSTLKVQPAELEDSGVYFCASSPIGGATGLGGYTFGSGTRLTVV.

The chain carries TRBV30 and TRBJ1-2; unclear D gene. The CDR3 extends over 13 amino acids. Trimming left V 2 bases short and J 8 bases short, with 15 bases between. Germline V gene data show CDR1 as GTSNPN and CDR2 as SVGIG (reference sequence). CDR3 coding DNA: TGTGCCTGGAGTTCGTCGGGTTTAGGAGGCTACACCTTC. It translates to CAWSSSGLGGYTF.

This clone has a single count. This chain uses TRBV7-9 with TRBJ2-1, with 10 bases that match TRBD2. After removal of 5 bases from V and 4 bases from J, the junction contained 17 bases not matched to a gene. This CDR3 region has 19 residues. Germline CDR1 reads SEHNR; CDR2 reads FQNEAQ (reference sequence). CDR3 loop: CASSQRAGGYEKTYNEQFF. For the CDR3, the DNA is TGTGCCAGCAGCCAAAGAGCGGGGGGGTACGAAAAAACATACAATGAGCAGTTCTTC.

The chain employs TRBV4-3 and TRBJ2-7; maybe TRBD2 (5 bases). Germline V CDR1 and CDR2: LGHNA, YSLEER. The V end was cut by 0 bases, the J end by 0 bases, with 9 bases between. The CDR3 has 15 amino acids. As DNA, the CDR3 is TGCGCCAGCAGCCAAGAAGGACGGGGCTCCTACGAGCAGTACTTC. Translating it yields CASSQEGRGSYEQYF.

The J gene is TRBJ2-1, the V gene TRBV2; a possible D gene is TRBD2 (6 bases). The CDR3 covers 13 residues. Germline CDR1 SNHLY, CDR2 FYNNEI. The V gene lost 4 bases and the J gene lost 15 bases, with 19 bases spanning the gap. DNA of the CDR3: TGTGCCAGCAGTGGCTACGGACTAAGATTTCTGTTCTTC. It codes for CASSGYGLRFLFF.

J is TRBJ2-1 and V is TRBV19; 11 nucleotides align to TRBD2. The V gene's germline CDR1 is LNHDA and CDR2 SQIVND (reference sequence). V gave up 1 base and J gave up 2 bases; unmatched junction bases: 13. This CDR3 has 20 amino acids. DNA for the CDR3: TGTGCCAGTAGTATAGGGCCTAGCGGGAGGTCACTATTAACCTACAATGAGCAGTTCTTC. It specifies CASSIGPSGRSLLTYNEQFF. Complete variable domain (other parts from reference TRBV19 and TRBJ2-1): DGGITQSPKYLFRKEGQNVTLSCEQNLNHDAMYWYRQDPGQGLRLIYYSQIVNDFQKGDIAEGYSVSREKKESFPLTVTSAQKNPTAFYLCASSIGPSGRSLLTYNEQFFGPGTRLTVL.

The rearrangement uses TRBV28 and TRBJ1-2; no firm D call. CDR3 length: 11 amino acids. Germline CDR1 reads MDHEN; CDR2 reads SYDVKM. V gave up 2 bases and J gave up 10 bases, with 8 bases separating them. In nucleotides, the CDR3 is TGTGCCAGCAGTTTAGGGCGAGACTACACCTTC. Amino acids: CASSLGRDYTF.

J is TRBJ2-2 and V is TRBV5-1; D is unresolved. V was pared by 2 bases and J by 4 bases, with 12 bases between. The germline CDR1 and CDR2 sequences are SGHRS and YFSETQ. This CDR3 spans 15 amino acids. The CDR3 sequence: CASSLEGIGTGELFF. The CDR3 coding sequence is TGCGCCAGCAGCTTAGAAGGGATCGGCACCGGGGAGCTGTTTTTT.

The gene calls are TRBV6-1 and TRBJ1-4; no reliable D call. V lost 1 base and J lost 2, with 8 bases in between. CDR1 and CDR2 from the germline V gene are MNHNS and SASEGT. This CDR3 is built from 15 residues. The DNA of the CDR3 is TGTGCCAGCAGTGAAGTGGGGTCCACTAATGAAAAACTGTTTTTT. Translation gives CASSEVGSTNEKLFF.

The J gene is TRBJ2-5, the V gene TRBV29-1, with 8 bases fitting TRBD1. Gene TRBJ2-7 matches the end of the DNA better, so the J call may be wrong. CDR3 length: 13 residues. In germline, CDR1 is SQVTM, CDR2 ANQGSEA. The CDR3 DNA reads as TGCAGCGCCGACAGGGGTCCTGACACCGAGCAGTACTTC. It codes for CSADRGPDTEQYF.

J is TRBJ2-2 and V is TRBV2, with 9 bases lining up with TRBD2. This CDR3 region has 17 residues. Per the germline V gene, CDR1 is SNHLY and CDR2 is FYNNEI. Unmatched junction bases numbered 13, after V lost 7 bases and J lost 4 bases. In DNA, the CDR3 is TGTGCCAGCACCACCACCGCGGGACTAGCTTCCACCGGGGAGCTGTTTTTT. Translated, it gives CASTTTAGLASTGELFF.